The T cell receptor (beta chain) described here comes from a study of cytomegalovirus exposure and HLA in healthy donors. The germline gives CDR1 SGHTA, CDR2 FQGTGA. This CDR3 has 18 amino acids. Trimming removed 5 bases from V and 0 bases from J; junction bases left unmatched: 8. The study ran its PCR with 60 Vbeta and 13 Jbeta primers. Method: immunoSEQ multiplex PCR; TCRdb's copy keeps in-frame clones and lacks some. The table includes under 200,000 clones, over 80% detected once. This TCR was recovered from a human donor in good health. The gene calls are TRBV7-3 and TRBJ2-6, with 9 bases identical to TRBD1. The sample taken for sequencing was PBMCs. CDR3 sequence reads: CASSPTGGRLSGANVLTF. The CDR3 bases are TGTGCCAGCAGCCCTACAGGGGGCAGACTCTCTGGGGCCAACGTCCTGACTTTC. Complete variable domain (other parts from reference TRBV7-3 and TRBJ2-6): GAGVSQTPSNKVTEKGKYVELRCDPISGHTALYWYRQSLGQGPEFLIYFQGTGAADDSGLPNDRFFAVRPEGSVSTLKIQRTERGDSAVYLCASSPTGGRLSGANVLTFGAGSRLTVL.